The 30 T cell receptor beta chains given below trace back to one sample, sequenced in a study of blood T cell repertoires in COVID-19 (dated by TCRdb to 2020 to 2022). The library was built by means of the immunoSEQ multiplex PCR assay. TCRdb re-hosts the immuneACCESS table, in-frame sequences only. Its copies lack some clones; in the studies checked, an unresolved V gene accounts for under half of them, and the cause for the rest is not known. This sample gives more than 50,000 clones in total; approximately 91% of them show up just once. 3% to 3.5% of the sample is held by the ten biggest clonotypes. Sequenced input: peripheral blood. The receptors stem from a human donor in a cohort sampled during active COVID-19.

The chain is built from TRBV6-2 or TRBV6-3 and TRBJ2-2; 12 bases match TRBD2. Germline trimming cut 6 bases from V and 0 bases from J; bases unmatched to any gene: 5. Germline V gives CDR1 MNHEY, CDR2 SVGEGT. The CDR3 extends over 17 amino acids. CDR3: CASSPSGRGPNTGELFF. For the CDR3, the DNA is TGTGCCAGCAGCCCTAGCGGGAGGGGTCCGAACACCGGGGAGCTGTTTTTT.

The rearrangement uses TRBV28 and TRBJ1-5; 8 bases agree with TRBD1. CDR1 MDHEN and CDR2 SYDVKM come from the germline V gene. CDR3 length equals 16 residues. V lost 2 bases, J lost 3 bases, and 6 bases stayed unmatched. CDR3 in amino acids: CASSLREQGVNQPQHF. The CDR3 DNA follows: TGTGCCAGCAGTTTACGGGAACAGGGGGTCAATCAGCCCCAGCATTTT.

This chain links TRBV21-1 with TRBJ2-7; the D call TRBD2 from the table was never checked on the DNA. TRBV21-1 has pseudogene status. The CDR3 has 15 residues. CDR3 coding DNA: TGTGCCAGCAGTCTGTTTCGGGAAGGCTCCTACGAGCAGTACGTC. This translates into CASSLFREGSYEQYV.

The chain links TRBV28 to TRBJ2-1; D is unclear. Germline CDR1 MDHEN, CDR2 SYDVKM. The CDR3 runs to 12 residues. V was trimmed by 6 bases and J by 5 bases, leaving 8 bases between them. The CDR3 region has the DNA TGTGCCAGCAGCGGTGATAACAATGAGCAGTTCTTC. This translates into CASSGDNNEQFF.

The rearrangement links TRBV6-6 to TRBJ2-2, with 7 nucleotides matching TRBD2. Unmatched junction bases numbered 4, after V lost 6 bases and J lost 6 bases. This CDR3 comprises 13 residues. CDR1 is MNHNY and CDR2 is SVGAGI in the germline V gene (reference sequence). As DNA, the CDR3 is TGTGCCAGCAGCCCCAGCGGGGCCGGGGAGCTGTTTTTT. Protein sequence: CASSPSGAGELFF.

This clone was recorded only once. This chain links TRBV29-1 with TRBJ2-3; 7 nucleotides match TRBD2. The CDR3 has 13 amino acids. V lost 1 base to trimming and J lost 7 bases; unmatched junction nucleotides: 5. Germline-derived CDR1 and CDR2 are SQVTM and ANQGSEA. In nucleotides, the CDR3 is TGCAGCGTTGAAGTGGGAGGGAGGAATACGCAGTATTTT. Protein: CSVEVGGRNTQYF.

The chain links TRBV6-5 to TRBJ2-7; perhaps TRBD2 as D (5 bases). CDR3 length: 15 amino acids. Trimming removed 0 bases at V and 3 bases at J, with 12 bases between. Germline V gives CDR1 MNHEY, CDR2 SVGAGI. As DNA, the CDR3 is TGTGCCAGCAGTTACTCCACGGAGGTGTTCTACGAGCAGTACTTC. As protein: CASSYSTEVFYEQYF.

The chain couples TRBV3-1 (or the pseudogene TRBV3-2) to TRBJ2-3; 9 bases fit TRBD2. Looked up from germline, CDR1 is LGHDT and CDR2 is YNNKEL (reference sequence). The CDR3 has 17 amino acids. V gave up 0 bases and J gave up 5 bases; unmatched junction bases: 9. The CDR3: CASSQDRLAERGDTQYF. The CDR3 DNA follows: TGTGCCAGCAGCCAAGATAGACTAGCGGAGAGAGGAGATACGCAGTATTTT.

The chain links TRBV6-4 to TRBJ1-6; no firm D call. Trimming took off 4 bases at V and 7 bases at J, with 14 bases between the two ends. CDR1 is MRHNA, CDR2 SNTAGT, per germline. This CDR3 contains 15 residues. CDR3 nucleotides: TGTGCCAGCAGTGTAGGCGGGAGACTCAATTCACCCCTCCACTTT. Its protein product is CASSVGGRLNSPLHF.

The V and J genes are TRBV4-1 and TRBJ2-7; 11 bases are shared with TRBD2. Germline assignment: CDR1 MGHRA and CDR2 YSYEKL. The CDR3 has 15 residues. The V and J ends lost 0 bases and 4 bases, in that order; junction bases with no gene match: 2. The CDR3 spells CASSQETSGSYEQYF. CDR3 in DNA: TGCGCCAGCAGCCAAGAAACTAGCGGGAGTTACGAGCAGTACTTC.

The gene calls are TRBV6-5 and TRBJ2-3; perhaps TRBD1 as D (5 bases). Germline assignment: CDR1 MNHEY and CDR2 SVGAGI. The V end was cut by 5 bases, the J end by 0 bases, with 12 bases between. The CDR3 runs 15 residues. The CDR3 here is CASSSPPGSTDTQYF. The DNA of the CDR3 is TGTGCCAGCAGTAGTCCTCCAGGGAGCACAGATACGCAGTATTTT.

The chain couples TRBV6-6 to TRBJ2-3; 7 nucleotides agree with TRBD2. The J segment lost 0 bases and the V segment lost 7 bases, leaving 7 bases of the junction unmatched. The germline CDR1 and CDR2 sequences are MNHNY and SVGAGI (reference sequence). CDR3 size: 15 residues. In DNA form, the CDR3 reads TGTGCCAGCACCTGGGGGGGGGTCAGCACAGATACGCAGTATTTT. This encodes CASTWGGVSTDTQYF.

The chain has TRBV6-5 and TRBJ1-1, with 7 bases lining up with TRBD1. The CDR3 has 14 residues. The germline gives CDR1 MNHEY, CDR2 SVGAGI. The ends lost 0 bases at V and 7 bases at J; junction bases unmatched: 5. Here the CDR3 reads CASSYSGTAGEAFF. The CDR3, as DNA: TGTGCCAGCAGTTACTCAGGGACAGCGGGTGAAGCTTTCTTT.

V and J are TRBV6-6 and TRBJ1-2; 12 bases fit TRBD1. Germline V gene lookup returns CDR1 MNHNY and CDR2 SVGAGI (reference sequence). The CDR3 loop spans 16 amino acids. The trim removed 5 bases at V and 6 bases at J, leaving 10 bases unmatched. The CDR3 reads CASSRLRDRGPDGYTF. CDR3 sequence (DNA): TGTGCCAGCAGTAGACTCCGGGACAGGGGGCCTGATGGCTACACCTTC.

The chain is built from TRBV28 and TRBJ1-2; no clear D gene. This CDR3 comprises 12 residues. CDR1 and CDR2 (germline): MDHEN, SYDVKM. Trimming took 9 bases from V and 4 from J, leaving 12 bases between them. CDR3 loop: CASSGSSYGYTF. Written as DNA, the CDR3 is TGTGCCAGTTCGGGAAGCTCCTATGGCTACACCTTC.

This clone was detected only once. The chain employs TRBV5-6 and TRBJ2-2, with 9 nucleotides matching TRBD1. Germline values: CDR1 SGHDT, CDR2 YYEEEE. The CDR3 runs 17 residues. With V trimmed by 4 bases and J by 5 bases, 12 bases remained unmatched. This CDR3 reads CASSPETGGAGTGELFF. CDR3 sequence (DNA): TGTGCCAGCAGCCCCGAAACAGGGGGCGCAGGGACCGGGGAGCTGTTTTTT.

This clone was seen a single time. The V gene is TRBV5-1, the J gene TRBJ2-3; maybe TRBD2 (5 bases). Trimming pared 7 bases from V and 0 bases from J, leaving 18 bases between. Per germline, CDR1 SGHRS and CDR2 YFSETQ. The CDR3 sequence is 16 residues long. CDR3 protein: CASSRGTGISTDTQYF. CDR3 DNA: TGCGCCAGCTCCAGAGGTACGGGGATTAGCACAGATACGCAGTATTTT.

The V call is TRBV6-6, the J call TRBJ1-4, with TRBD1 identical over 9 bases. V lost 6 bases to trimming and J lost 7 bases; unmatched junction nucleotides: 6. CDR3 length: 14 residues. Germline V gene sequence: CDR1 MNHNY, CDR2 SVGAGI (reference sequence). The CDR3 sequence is CASSPGTGSEKLFF. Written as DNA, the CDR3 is TGTGCCAGCAGCCCCGGGACAGGGTCTGAAAAACTGTTTTTT.

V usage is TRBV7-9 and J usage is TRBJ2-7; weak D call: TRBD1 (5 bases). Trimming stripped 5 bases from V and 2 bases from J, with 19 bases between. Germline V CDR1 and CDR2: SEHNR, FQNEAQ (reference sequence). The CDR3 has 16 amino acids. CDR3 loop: CASSPLDRGSTYEQYF. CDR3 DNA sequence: TGTGCCAGCAGCCCCTTGGATAGGGGTAGCACCTACGAGCAGTACTTC. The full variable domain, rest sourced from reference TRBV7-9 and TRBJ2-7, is DTGVSQNPRHKITKRGQNVTFRCDPISEHNRLYWYRQTLGQGPEFLTYFQNEAQLEKSRLLSDRFSAERPKGSFSTLEIQRTEQGDSAMYLCASSPLDRGSTYEQYFGPGTRLTVT.

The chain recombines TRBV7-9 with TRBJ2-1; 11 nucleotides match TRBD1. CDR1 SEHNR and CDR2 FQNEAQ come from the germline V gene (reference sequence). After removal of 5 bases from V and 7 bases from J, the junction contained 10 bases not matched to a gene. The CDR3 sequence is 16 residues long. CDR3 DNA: TGTGCCAGCAGCCGAGGGACAGGGGGGATGGGGAATGAGCAGTTCTTC. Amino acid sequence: CASSRGTGGMGNEQFF.

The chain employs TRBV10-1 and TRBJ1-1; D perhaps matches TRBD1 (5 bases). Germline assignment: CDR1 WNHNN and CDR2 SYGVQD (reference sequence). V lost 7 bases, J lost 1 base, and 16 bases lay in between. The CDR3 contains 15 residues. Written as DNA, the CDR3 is TGCGCCAGCATTATTCCCCTTCAGGGGAACACTGAAGCTTTCTTT. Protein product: CASIIPLQGNTEAFF.

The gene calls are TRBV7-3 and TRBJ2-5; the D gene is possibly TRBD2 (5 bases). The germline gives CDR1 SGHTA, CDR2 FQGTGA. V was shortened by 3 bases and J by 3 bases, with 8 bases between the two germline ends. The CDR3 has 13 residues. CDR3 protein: CASSFGREETQYF. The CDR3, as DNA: TGTGCCAGCAGCTTTGGGAGAGAAGAGACCCAGTACTTC.

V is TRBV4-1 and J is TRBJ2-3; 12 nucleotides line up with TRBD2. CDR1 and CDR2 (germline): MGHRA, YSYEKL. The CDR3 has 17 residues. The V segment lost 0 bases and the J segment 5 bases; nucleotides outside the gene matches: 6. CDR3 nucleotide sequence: TGCGCCAGCAGCCAAGAACCTAGCGGGAGGGGTAGAGATACGCAGTATTTT. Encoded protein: CASSQEPSGRGRDTQYF.

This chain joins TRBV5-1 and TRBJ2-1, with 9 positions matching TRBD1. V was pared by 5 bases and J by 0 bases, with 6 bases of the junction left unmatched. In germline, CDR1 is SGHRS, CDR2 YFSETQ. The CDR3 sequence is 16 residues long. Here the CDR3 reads CASRQTGGSSYNEQFF. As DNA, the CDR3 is TGCGCCAGCAGGCAGACAGGGGGGAGCTCCTACAATGAGCAGTTCTTC.

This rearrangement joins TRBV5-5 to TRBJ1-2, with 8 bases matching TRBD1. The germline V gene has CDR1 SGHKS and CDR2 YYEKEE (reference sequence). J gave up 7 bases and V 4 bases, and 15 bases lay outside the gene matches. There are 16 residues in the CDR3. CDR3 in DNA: TGTGCCAGCAGCCAAGAAAGGGACAGGATCTTGCGTGGCTACACCTTC. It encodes CASSQERDRILRGYTF.

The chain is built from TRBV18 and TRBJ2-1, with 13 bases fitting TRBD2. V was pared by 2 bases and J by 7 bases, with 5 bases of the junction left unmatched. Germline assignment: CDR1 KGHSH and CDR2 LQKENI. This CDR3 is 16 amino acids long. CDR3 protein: CASSPGTSGDLNEQFF. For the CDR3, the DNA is TGTGCCAGCTCACCAGGGACTAGCGGGGACCTTAATGAGCAGTTCTTC.

The CDR3 here is CASSLGVWVTSGSQETQYF. The CDR3 bases are TGTGCCAGCAGCTTAGGGGTTTGGGTGACTAGCGGATCCCAAGAGACCCAGTACTTC. The chain recombines TRBV7-6 with TRBJ2-5, with 9 bases that match TRBD2. This CDR3 region has 19 residues. The V and J ends lost 1 base and 1 base, in that order; junction bases with no gene match: 13. Per the germline V gene, CDR1 is SGHVS and CDR2 is FNYEAQ.

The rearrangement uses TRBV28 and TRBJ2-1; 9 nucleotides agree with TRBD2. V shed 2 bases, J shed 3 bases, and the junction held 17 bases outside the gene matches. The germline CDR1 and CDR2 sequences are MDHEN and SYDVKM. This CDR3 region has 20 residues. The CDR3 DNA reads TGTGCCAGCAGTTTAGGCCTTGGGGTAGCGGGAGTAATAGTCTACAATGAGCAGTTCTTC. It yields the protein CASSLGLGVAGVIVYNEQFF.

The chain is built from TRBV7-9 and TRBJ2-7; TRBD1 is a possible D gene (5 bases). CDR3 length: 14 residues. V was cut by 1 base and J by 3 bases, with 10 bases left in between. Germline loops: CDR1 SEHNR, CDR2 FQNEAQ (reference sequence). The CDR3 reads CASSLGSGNYEQYV. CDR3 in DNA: TGTGCCAGCAGCTTAGGATCAGGGAACTACGAGCAGTACGTC.

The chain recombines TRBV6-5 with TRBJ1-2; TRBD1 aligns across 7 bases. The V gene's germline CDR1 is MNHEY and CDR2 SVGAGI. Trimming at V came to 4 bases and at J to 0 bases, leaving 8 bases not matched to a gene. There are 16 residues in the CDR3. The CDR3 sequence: CASSWDSLYPNYGYTF. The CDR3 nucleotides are TGTGCCAGCAGTTGGGACAGCCTATATCCTAACTATGGCTACACCTTC.